This TCR beta chain was obtained from a study of CD4 T cells in relation to SARS-CoV-2 and coronaviruses. Across the study: After approximately 10 days of antigen culture, PBMC TCR beta CDR3s were sequenced. Controls used an HIV-1 Nef peptide pool or no peptide.

The unexposed donors gave CD4+ T cells in about 2010-2019, prior to COVID-19. Isolation of CD4+ T cells took place after less than 13 days in culture. Testing used SARS-CoV-2 S/N and four cold-coronavirus spikes on unexposed-donor CD4+ T cells, cells permitting. Per germline, CDR1 GTSNPN and CDR2 SVGIG (reference sequence). V shed 6 bases and J 3 bases; nucleotides not matched to a gene: 17. The CDR3 length is 19 residues. To note about this clone: Its antigen is unidentified.

Using immunoSEQ multiplex PCR, the repertoire was profiled, and TCRdb retains in-frame clones only, with some absent. Of about 26,000 clones in the sample, 60% to 80% were seen once. Source material: CD4+ T cells from PBMCs, cultured in vitro. The TCR sequence derives from a human donor in good health. The chain uses TRBV30 and TRBJ2-1, with 13 bases lining up with TRBD2. CDR3 amino acids: CACTTGTSGTWLGYNEQFF. CDR3 DNA sequence: TGTGCCTGTACAACCGGGACTAGCGGGACCTGGTTGGGCTACAATGAGCAGTTCTTC. Supplemented by reference TRBV30 and TRBJ2-1, the full variable domain reads SQTIHQWPATLVQPVGSPLSLECTVEGTSNPNLYWYRQAAGRGLQLLFYSVGIGQISSEVPQNLSASRPQDRQFILSSKKLLLSDSGFYLCACTTGTSGTWLGYNEQFFGPGTRLTVL.